The next 26 T cell receptor beta chains were all read from a single sample in a study of shared clonotypes between healthy human individuals. The method was immunoSEQ multiplex PCR; TCRdb's version includes in-frame clones alone and lacks a portion of them. The sample records some 490,000 clones, 81% being singletons. The sample taken for sequencing was PBMCs. Source of these receptors: a woman between 35 and 50 years old in good health. Some clones in this sample may be carry-over from other donors' samples.

The genes are TRBV7-9 and TRBJ1-1, with no clear D. Germline V lookup: CDR1 SEHNR, CDR2 FQNEAQ (reference sequence). V lost 7 bases, J lost 4 bases, and 19 bases lay in between. The CDR3 is made up of 15 amino acids. This CDR3 is CASIRWRARSTEAFF. The CDR3 coding sequence is TGTGCCAGCATCAGGTGGAGGGCGAGGAGCACTGAAGCTTTCTTT.

The chain links TRBV7-9 to TRBJ2-5, with a weak D call TRBD2 (5 bases). The V gene lost 2 bases and the J gene lost 6 bases, with 13 bases spanning the gap. CDR3 size: 14 residues. The germline V gene has CDR1 SEHNR and CDR2 FQNEAQ (reference sequence). CDR3 protein: CASSLRASTKTQYF. In DNA form, the CDR3 reads TGTGCCAGCAGCTTACGCGCTAGCACGAAGACCCAGTACTTC.

In regard to this clone: Just one base apart from a much larger clone, this may be a read error. J is TRBJ2-1 and V is TRBV5-1; D not resolved. The CDR3 length is 14 residues. Germline V gene lookup returns CDR1 SGHRS and CDR2 YFSETQ. CDR3 DNA sequence: TGCGCCAGCAGCTTGGCGAGTAGCACCAATGATCAGTTCTTC. Protein: CASSLASSTNDQFF.

Of note for this clone: A far larger clone differs by one base, so this is likely a read error. The chain uses TRBV28 and TRBJ2-5; 12 nucleotides align to TRBD2. With V trimmed by 4 bases and J by 7 bases, 10 bases remained unmatched. The length of the CDR3 is 16 residues. Germline CDR1 is MDHEN and CDR2 is SYDVKM. Written as DNA, the CDR3 is TGTGCCAGCAGTTCCCCGCGACTAGCGGGAGAAGGGACCCAGTACTTC. This encodes CASSSPRLAGEGTQYF.

The chain uses TRBV5-4 and TRBJ2-5, with 11 bases matching TRBD2. Losses at the gene ends were 3 bases for V and 4 bases for J; bases not matched to a gene: 5. CDR1 is SGHNT and CDR2 is YYREEE in the germline V gene (reference sequence). The CDR3 has 15 residues. CDR3 in amino acids: CASSSSGRFRETQYF. The CDR3 region has the DNA TGTGCCAGCAGCTCTAGCGGGAGGTTCAGAGAGACCCAGTACTTC.

The chain links TRBV10-2 to TRBJ2-5; the match to TRBD2 covers 8 bases. Germline V lookup: CDR1 WSHSY, CDR2 SAAADI. The ends lost 6 bases at V and 5 bases at J; junction bases unmatched: 11. This CDR3 has 15 amino acids. For the CDR3, the DNA is TGCGCCAGCAGAGTGGGAGCGGGAGTTGGGGAGACCCAGTACTTC. This sequence encodes CASRVGAGVGETQYF.

The gene calls are TRBV5-1 and TRBJ2-7; TRBD1 agrees at 8 bases. Germline loops: CDR1 SGHRS, CDR2 YFSETQ. Trimming removed 4 bases from V and 0 bases from J; junction bases left unmatched: 9. The CDR3 totals 16 residues. The CDR3 DNA reads TGCGCCAGCAGCGAGCCCCACAGGGGGAGCTCCTACGAGCAGTACTTC. Translated, it gives CASSEPHRGSSYEQYF.

With regard to this clone: Since a much larger clone is just one base distant, this may be a read error. This sequence joins TRBV30 and TRBJ1-2; D might be TRBD1 (6 bases). Germline CDR1 and CDR2: GTSNPN and SVGIG (reference sequence). V dropped 3 bases and J dropped 6 bases, with 11 bases sitting between them. CDR3 length: 12 residues. The CDR3 nucleotides are TGTGCCTGGAGGGGGGCATGGGATGGCTACACCTTC. Its translation is CAWRGAWDGYTF.

The DNA for the CDR3 is TGTGCCAGCAGTGAAGGGGGTAGGGGGTATAAGTACTTC. Amino acids: CASSEGGRGYKYF. The rearrangement joins TRBV6-1 to TRBJ2-7; possible D gene TRBD1, 6 bases. The CDR3 is 13 residues long. Deletions cut 1 base from V and 11 bases from J, with 15 bases between. The germline CDR1 and CDR2 sequences are MNHNS and SASEGT.

Regarding this clone: This likely reflects a read error, since a far larger clone is one base away. Other DNA sequences in this specimen translate into the identical CDR3. V usage is TRBV30 and J usage is TRBJ2-2; D perhaps matches TRBD2 (6 bases). Germline CDR1 GTSNPN, CDR2 SVGIG (reference sequence). The CDR3 is made up of 11 amino acids. The CDR3 DNA reads as TGTGCCTGGAGTGTAGGCGGGGAGCTATTTTTT. This translates into CAWSVGGELFF. Complete variable domain (other parts from reference TRBV30 and TRBJ2-2): SQTIHQWPATLVQPVGSPLSLECTVEGTSNPNLYWYRQAAGRGLQLLFYSVGIGQISSEVPQNLSASRPQDRQFILSSKKLLLSDSGFYLCAWSVGGELFFGEGSRLTVL.

The chain couples TRBV7-2 to TRBJ2-1, with D possibly being TRBD1 (7 bases). The CDR3 is 12 residues long. Germline V gene lookup returns CDR1 SGHTA and CDR2 FQGNSA. The ends were cut back, 7 bases at V and 8 bases at J, with 12 bases in the middle. CDR3 amino acids: CASTSGGYEQFF. In nucleotides, the CDR3 is TGTGCCAGCACCTCAGGGGGGTATGAGCAGTTCTTC. Supplemented by reference TRBV7-2 and TRBJ2-1, the full variable domain reads GAGVSQSPSNKVTEKGKDVELRCDPISGHTALYWYRQSLGQGLEFLIYFQGNSAPDKSGLPSDRFSAERTGGSVSTLTIQRTQQEDSAVYLCASTSGGYEQFFGPGTRLTVL.

The rearrangement joins TRBV7-8 to TRBJ1-2, with D tentatively TRBD1 (5 bases). Trimming took 6 bases from V and 5 from J, leaving 22 bases between them. Germline V gives CDR1 SGHVS, CDR2 FQNEAQ. The CDR3 runs 16 residues. CDR3 bases: TGTGCCAGCAGTTTTGGGGGACCAACCTCAAGTTATGGCTACACCTTC. It yields the protein CASSFGGPTSSYGYTF.

This chain joins TRBV28 and TRBJ2-7, with a possible D match to TRBD1 (5 bases). Between the trimmed V and J ends, which lost 7 bases and 0 bases, there was a span of 10 bases. CDR3 size: 13 residues. The V gene's germline CDR1 is MDHEN and CDR2 SYDVKM. CDR3 bases: TGTGCCAGCACCGACAGTCCCTCCTACGAGCAGTACTTC. It codes for CASTDSPSYEQYF.

This chain links TRBV10-2 with TRBJ2-1, with D unresolved. V lost 4 bases and J lost 7, with 14 bases in between. CDR1 and CDR2 from the germline V gene are WSHSY and SAAADI. This CDR3 spans 14 amino acids. The CDR3 region is CASSVLSRNNEQFF. The CDR3 DNA reads as TGCGCCAGCAGTGTCCTCTCCCGGAATAATGAGCAGTTCTTC.

This clone was counted between two and nine times. Only one base separates this from a far larger clonotype, so it likely reflects a read error. Other DNA sequences in the sample encode the same CDR3. The chain couples TRBV30 to TRBJ2-6, with D perhaps TRBD1 (5 bases). Germline V lookup: CDR1 GTSNPN, CDR2 SVGIG (reference sequence). The germline V and J ends were trimmed by 0 bases and 4 bases, with 19 bases remaining between them. This CDR3 spans 18 amino acids. For the CDR3, the DNA is TGTGCCTGGAGTGTAGACCAGGGTTCATACTCCGGGGCCAACGTCCTGACTTTC. Encoded protein: CAWSVDQGSYSGANVLTF.

J is TRBJ1-2 and V is TRBV18; possible D gene TRBD1, 5 bases. The V and J ends lost 1 base and 6 bases respectively, with 12 bases between them. This CDR3 is 14 amino acids long. The germline gives CDR1 KGHSH, CDR2 LQKENI. CDR3 bases: TGTGCCAGCTCACCACAGGGGCAAGGGGATGGCTACACCTTC. As protein: CASSPQGQGDGYTF.

As to this clone: This may be a read error: a much more frequent sequence differs by one nucleotide. The same CDR3 is also encoded by other DNA sequences in this sample. V and J are TRBV7-2 and TRBJ2-7; D unclear. The CDR3 is 15 residues long. Germline V lookup: CDR1 SGHTA, CDR2 FQGNSA. CDR3 bases: TGTGCCAGTAGCTTAGCTCGCGTCAGCTCCTACGAGCAGTACTTC. Translated, it gives CASSLARVSSYEQYF.

In this sample, this clone turned up many times. Within the sample, other DNA sequences also encode this same CDR3. This chain uses TRBV5-8 with TRBJ2-3; no reliable D call. Germline V lookup: CDR1 SGHTS, CDR2 YDEGEE. V lost 7 bases to trimming and J lost 0 bases, with 9 bases between them. This CDR3 is 13 amino acids long. In DNA, the CDR3 is TGTGCCAGCCTTACCAGGAGCACAGATACGCAGTATTTT. Translation: CASLTRSTDTQYF. Using reference TRBV5-8 and TRBJ2-3 for the parts outside the CDR3, the full variable domain is EAGVTQSPTHLIKTRGQQATLRCSPISGHTSVYWYQQALGLGLQFLLWYDEGEERNRGNFPPRFSGRQFPNYSSELNVNALELEDSALYLCASLTRSTDTQYFGPGTRLTVL.

The gene calls are TRBV25-1 and TRBJ1-2; tentative D call: TRBD1 (5 bases). The V gene's germline CDR1 is MGHDK and CDR2 SYGVNS. This CDR3 has 12 residues. Trimming removed 4 bases at V and 8 bases at J, with 11 bases between. As DNA, the CDR3 is TGTGCCAGCAGTGCCGGGGGTAGGGGCTACACCTTC. Its protein product is CASSAGGRGYTF.

To note about this clone: One base separates it from a far larger clone, so it is likely a read error. In the same sample, other DNA sequences code for this CDR3. The chain is built from TRBV30 and TRBJ2-2; D assignment may be TRBD1 or TRBD2 (6 bases each). V was clipped by 3 bases and J by 3 bases, with 14 bases between them. The CDR3 consists of 15 residues. In germline, CDR1 is GTSNPN, CDR2 SVGIG (reference sequence). The CDR3 DNA reads TGTGCCTGGAGGAGTGCAGGGGAGGACACCGGGGAGCTGTTTTTT. Its protein product is CAWRSAGEDTGELFF.

A note on this clone: The sample has other DNA sequences that encode this CDR3 too. The chain couples TRBV5-1 to TRBJ2-7; TRBD1 or TRBD2 may be the D gene (5 bases each). Trimming pared 4 bases from V and 2 bases from J, leaving 13 bases between. Germline CDR1 is SGHRS and CDR2 is YFSETQ. This CDR3 comprises 14 residues. The CDR3 coding sequence is TGCGCCAGCAGCCCCGGGCAGGGAGCCTACGAGCAGTACTTC. Amino acid sequence: CASSPGQGAYEQYF.

This chain connects TRBV28 to TRBJ2-3, with D possibly being TRBD2 (6 bases). Trimming shortened V by 5 bases and J by 2 bases, and 14 bases separated the two germline ends. The CDR3 runs to 15 residues. CDR1 is MDHEN and CDR2 is SYDVKM in the germline V gene. This chain's CDR3 is CASSPGTGDTDTQYF. Here the CDR3 DNA reads TGTGCCAGCAGTCCCGGGACGGGGGACACAGATACGCAGTATTTT.

This chain links TRBV9 with TRBJ2-1, with D perhaps matching TRBD2 (5 bases). The CDR3 totals 15 residues. Trimming stripped 7 bases from V and 2 bases from J, with 16 bases between. Germline CDR1 is SGDLS and CDR2 is YYNGEE. The DNA for the CDR3 is TGTGCCAGCGCTATGGCGGGCGGGCCCTACAATGAGCAGTTCTTC. Its protein is CASAMAGGPYNEQFF.

The rearrangement uses TRBV19 and TRBJ1-5, with a weak D call TRBD1 (5 bases). The CDR3 runs to 15 residues. Germline V gene sequence: CDR1 LNHDA, CDR2 SQIVND (reference sequence). Trimming removed 6 bases at V and 2 bases at J, with 14 bases between. The CDR3 coding sequence is TGTGCCAGTAGCCCCCTGAGGGGCCGCAATCAGCCCCAGCATTTT. It specifies CASSPLRGRNQPQHF.

This clone was observed a handful of times. The chain combines TRBV19 with TRBJ2-3; 9 nucleotides agree with TRBD2. The CDR3 loop spans 14 amino acids. V was clipped by 6 bases and J by 4 bases; unmatched bases: 5. Germline values: CDR1 LNHDA, CDR2 SQIVND (reference sequence). The DNA of the CDR3 is TGTGCCAGTAGGGGACTAGCTCGCGCAGATACGCAGTATTTT. Translation gives CASRGLARADTQYF.

The V gene is TRBV5-1, the J gene TRBJ2-3, with a weak D call TRBD1 (5 bases). The V end lost 1 base, the J end lost 1 base, and 13 bases lay between the germline ends. Germline CDR1 SGHRS, CDR2 YFSETQ. This CDR3 region has 16 residues. The CDR3 here is CASSLTPRVGTDTQYF. CDR3 nucleotide sequence: TGCGCCAGCAGCTTGACCCCCAGGGTGGGCACAGATACGCAGTATTTT.